The 20 T cell receptor beta chains presented below share a single source sample, sequenced in a study of cytomegalovirus exposure and HLA in healthy donors. In the PCR, 60 Vbeta and 13 Jbeta primers were used. The protocol was immunoSEQ multiplex PCR, while the TCRdb copy is restricted to in-frame clones and leaves out a portion. The data show 120,000 or so clones, approximately 78% seen once. Source material: PBMCs. These receptors were taken from a man aged 25-45 years in good health and CMV-seropositive.

The table lists this clone with a few counts. This sequence joins TRBV4-2 and TRBJ1-5; D might be TRBD1 (5 bases). Between the trimmed V and J ends, which lost 4 bases and 0 bases, there was a span of 16 bases. Germline V gene sequence: CDR1 LGHNA, CDR2 YNFKEQ. CDR3 length: 17 residues. For the CDR3, the DNA is TGTGCCAGCAGCCCCCTCCTTGGGGACTATAGCAATCAGCCCCAGCATTTT. The encoded protein is CASSPLLGDYSNQPQHF.

The rearrangement joins TRBV29-1 to TRBJ2-3; TRBD2 matches at 8 bases. V lost 6 bases, J lost 5 bases, and 7 bases stayed unmatched. There are 13 residues in the CDR3. Germline V gene lookup returns CDR1 SQVTM and CDR2 ANQGSEA. The CDR3 is CSVGTSQRDTQYF. In DNA, the CDR3 is TGCAGCGTGGGGACTAGTCAGAGAGATACGCAGTATTTT.

This chain links TRBV7-2 with TRBJ2-7, with 7 bases matching TRBD1. The J segment lost 3 bases and the V segment lost 5 bases, leaving 7 bases of the junction unmatched. The CDR3 covers 14 residues. Germline V lookup: CDR1 SGHTA, CDR2 FQGNSA. CDR3 sequence reads: CASSPGTALYEQYF. DNA for the CDR3: TGTGCCAGCAGCCCCGGGACAGCGCTCTACGAGCAGTACTTC.

V and J are TRBV9 and TRBJ2-1; 14 bases align to TRBD2. This CDR3 is built from 17 residues. Trimming cost V 2 bases and J 2 bases; bases outside gene matches: 3. Looked up from germline, CDR1 is SGDLS and CDR2 is YYNGEE. CDR3 in amino acids: CASSVRLAGGAYNEQFF. The CDR3 nucleotides are TGTGCCAGCAGCGTCCGACTAGCGGGAGGGGCCTACAATGAGCAGTTCTTC.

The chain recombines TRBV27 with TRBJ2-1; weak D call: TRBD2 (6 bases). The germline gives CDR1 MNHEY, CDR2 SMNVEV (reference sequence). CDR3 length equals 18 residues. V gave up 2 bases and J gave up 0 bases, with 17 bases separating them. CDR3 in amino acids: CASSLEGISGASYNEQFF. CDR3 DNA: TGTGCCAGCAGTTTAGAGGGGATTAGCGGAGCCTCCTACAATGAGCAGTTCTTC.

The chain has TRBV25-1 and TRBJ2-2; D may be TRBD1 (6 bases). The CDR3 contains 14 residues. Between the trimmed V and J ends, which lost 3 bases and 4 bases, there was a span of 9 bases. Germline CDR1 MGHDK, CDR2 SYGVNS. The CDR3 bases are TGTGCCAGCAGTGACAGGGGAAGCACCGGGGAGCTGTTTTTT. Its protein is CASSDRGSTGELFF.

The chain has TRBV5-1 and TRBJ2-6, with D uncertain. The CDR3 is 13 amino acids. Deletions cut 6 bases from V and 0 bases from J, with 4 bases between. Germline CDR1 is SGHRS and CDR2 is YFSETQ. CDR3 sequence reads: CASTHSGANVLTF. The CDR3 coding sequence is TGCGCCAGCACCCACTCTGGGGCCAACGTCCTGACTTTC.

J is TRBJ2-3 and V is TRBV4-1, with D maybe TRBD2 (5 bases). V shed 5 bases and J shed 0 bases, with 9 bases lying between them. Germline CDR1 reads MGHRA; CDR2 reads YSYEKL. The CDR3 loop spans 14 amino acids. The CDR3 reads CASSARTSTDTQYF. In DNA form, the CDR3 reads TGCGCCAGCAGCGCCCGGACTAGCACAGATACGCAGTATTTT.

The V call is TRBV9, the J call TRBJ1-5; no clear D. In germline, CDR1 is SGDLS, CDR2 YYNGEE. This CDR3 has 15 residues. Trimming left V 4 bases short and J 3 bases short, with 14 bases between. CDR3 coding DNA: TGTGCCAGCAGCCTCACAGCTGATAACAATCAGCCCCAGCATTTT. Encoded protein: CASSLTADNNQPQHF.

This clone was seen a handful of times. The CDR3 region has the DNA TGTGCCAGCAGCCCCACTTACCTTCCGGGAAGCCAGTACTTC. Translating gives CASSPTYLPGSQYF. The chain carries TRBV28 and TRBJ2-7; D is possibly TRBD2 (5 bases). V was pared by 6 bases and J by 10 bases, with 22 bases between. Germline loops: CDR1 MDHEN, CDR2 SYDVKM. The CDR3 contains 14 residues.

The genes are TRBV7-2 and TRBJ1-3, with a weak D call TRBD1 (5 bases). The germline V and J ends were trimmed by 1 base and 2 bases, with 9 bases remaining between them. CDR3 length: 15 residues. Germline CDR1 and CDR2: SGHTA and FQGNSA. The CDR3 sequence: CASSLERTTGNTIYF. CDR3 bases: TGTGCCAGCAGCTTAGAAAGGACAACTGGAAACACCATATATTTT.

V usage is TRBV6-1 and J usage is TRBJ1-1, with 8 bases matching TRBD1. The CDR3 totals 14 residues. V trimming: 5 bases; J trimming: 4 bases; junction bases outside the gene matches: 6. Germline values: CDR1 MNHNS, CDR2 SASEGT. The CDR3 here is CASSTETGVTEAFF. CDR3 in DNA: TGTGCCAGCAGTACTGAGACAGGGGTCACTGAAGCTTTCTTT.

This clone showed up just a few times. This chain links TRBV7-9 with TRBJ2-7; the match to TRBD1 covers 8 bases. CDR3 size: 15 residues. The junction had 4 bases not matched to a gene; V was cut back by 2 bases and J by 1 base. Germline CDR1 and CDR2: SEHNR and FQNEAQ (reference sequence). CDR3 protein: CASSLRTGLSYEQYF. The CDR3 coding sequence is TGTGCCAGCAGCTTAAGGACAGGGCTATCCTACGAGCAGTACTTC.

This clone appeared a single time. This chain uses TRBV6-5 with TRBJ1-1, with D perhaps matching TRBD1 (5 bases). V was shortened by 6 bases and J by 2 bases, with 10 bases between the two germline ends. The CDR3 is made up of 13 amino acids. Per the germline V gene, CDR1 is MNHEY and CDR2 is SVGAGI. The CDR3: CASSRQRNTEAFF. The CDR3, as DNA: TGTGCCAGCAGCCGACAGAGAAACACTGAAGCTTTCTTT.

The chain couples TRBV7-9 to TRBJ1-2; TRBD1 aligns across 7 bases. Germline CDR1 is SEHNR and CDR2 is FQNEAQ (reference sequence). V lost 2 bases, J lost 5 bases, and 5 bases stayed unmatched. The CDR3 has 14 amino acids. This chain's CDR3 is CASSLTTGEYGYTF. CDR3 bases: TGTGCCAGCAGCTTAACAACAGGGGAGTATGGCTACACCTTC.

This chain links TRBV9 with TRBJ2-1, with a tentative D call TRBD2 (6 bases). CDR1 and CDR2 (germline): SGDLS, YYNGEE. V was shortened by 7 bases and J by 7 bases, with 9 bases between the two germline ends. This CDR3 is built from 11 residues. This CDR3 reads CASSGRNEQFF. DNA for the CDR3: TGTGCCAGCTCAGGGAGGAATGAGCAGTTCTTC.

The V and J genes are TRBV18 and TRBJ2-7; D remains unclear. V was trimmed by 3 bases and J by 0 bases, leaving 12 bases between them. Germline CDR1 and CDR2: KGHSH and LQKENI. The length of the CDR3 is 15 residues. CDR3 bases: TGTGCCAGCTCACCTACCGACTTGAACTCCTACGAGCAGTACTTC. This gives the protein CASSPTDLNSYEQYF.

V usage is TRBV6-5 and J usage is TRBJ1-1; D possibly corresponds to TRBD1 (6 bases). Germline V CDR1 and CDR2: MNHEY, SVGAGI. There are 14 residues in the CDR3. Trimming pared 5 bases from V and 5 bases from J, leaving 15 bases between. CDR3 DNA: TGTGCCAGCAGTGTCCAGGACAGCAGAACTGAAGCTTTCTTT. It encodes CASSVQDSRTEAFF.

The chain links TRBV10-3 to TRBJ1-2, with 10 bases matching TRBD1. The CDR3 is made up of 14 amino acids. From germline, CDR1 is ENHRY and CDR2 SYGVKD. CDR3: CATGGPQANYGYTF. For the CDR3, the DNA is TGTGCGACAGGGGGCCCCCAAGCAAACTATGGCTACACCTTC.

This clone came up once. CDR3 sequence (DNA): TGTGCCAGCAGCGTAGGAGCGAATGAGCAGTTCTTC. It yields the protein CASSVGANEQFF. V and J are TRBV9 and TRBJ2-1; D gene ambiguous. The CDR3 totals 12 residues. CDR1 and CDR2 (germline): SGDLS, YYNGEE. V lost 0 bases, J lost 7 bases, and 5 bases lay in between.